A selection of T cell receptor beta chains follows, all from one sample in a study of cytomegalovirus exposure and HLA in healthy donors. Sequencing was performed with immunoSEQ multiplex PCR; in TCRdb, only in-frame clones are kept and a portion is missing. Among 80,000 or so clones listed, 10% were seen once. Material: PBMCs. Receptors originate from a man aged 55 to 69 in good health and CMV-seropositive. The CDR3 runs from the conserved cysteine through the conserved F or W. The order of the fields is CDR3 DNA, CDR3 protein, clone size, V gene, D gene, J gene. A D gene is named only where the DNA matches it firmly. Size is stated for part of the rows, as once, few or many counts, or as a class when the clone is expanded.

DNA: TGTGCCTGGAAGCTAGCGGGAGGGCCGTATACGCAGTATTTT
CDR3: CAWKLAGGPYTQYF
size: NA
V: TRBV30
D: TRBD2
J: TRBJ2-3

DNA: TGTGCCAGCAGCCCAGGACAGGTCTTGGGGGAAAAACTGTTTTTT
CDR3: CASSPGQVLGEKLFF
size: few
V: TRBV7-9
D: TRBD1
J: TRBJ1-4

DNA: TGTGCCAGCAGTGAAAATAGCGGGGACACAGATACGCAGTATTTT
CDR3: CASSENSGDTDTQYF
size: NA
V: TRBV6-1
D: TRBD2
J: TRBJ2-3

DNA: TGTGCCAGCTCACCCCAGAGGGGGTTCGATTCACCCCTCCACTTT
CDR3: CASSPQRGFDSPLHF
size: NA
V: TRBV18
D: NA
J: TRBJ1-6

DNA: TGCGCCAGCAGCGGCTTAGCGGGAGGGTACAATGAGCAGTTCTTC
CDR3: CASSGLAGGYNEQFF
size: NA
V: TRBV10-1
D: TRBD2
J: TRBJ2-1

DNA: TGTGCCAGCAGCCCCCAAGGGGGCAGAGAGACCCAGTACTTC
CDR3: CASSPQGGRETQYF
size: NA
V: TRBV9
D: TRBD1
J: TRBJ2-5

DNA: TGTGCCAGCAGTTTACAGGGGGCAACAGATACGCAGTATTTT
CDR3: CASSLQGATDTQYF
size: few
V: TRBV27
D: TRBD1
J: TRBJ2-3

DNA: TGTGCCAGCTCGGAGCAGTCTGCAGATACGCAGTATTTT
CDR3: CASSEQSADTQYF
size: few
V: TRBV5-8
D: NA
J: TRBJ2-3

DNA: TGTGCCAGCAGCTCCTCTAGCGGGAAGTGGGAGCAGTTCTTC
CDR3: CASSSSSGKWEQFF
size: NA
V: TRBV11-2
D: TRBD2
J: TRBJ2-1

DNA: TGCAGCGTTGATCTAGCCGGAGTAAATGTCTATGGCTACACCTTC
CDR3: CSVDLAGVNVYGYTF
size: NA
V: TRBV29-1
D: NA
J: TRBJ1-2

DNA: TGTGCTAGTGGTCCTAACCCCAAATCAGATACGCAGTATTTT
CDR3: CASGPNPKSDTQYF
size: NA
V: TRBV12-5
D: NA
J: TRBJ2-3

DNA: TGTGCCAGCAGCCCTAACAGGGCGAACTATGGCTACACCTTC
CDR3: CASSPNRANYGYTF
size: few
V: TRBV11-2
D: NA
J: TRBJ1-2

DNA: TGTGCCAGCAGCCGCCGAGGCTACAATGAGCAGTTCTTC
CDR3: CASSRRGYNEQFF
size: NA
V: TRBV5-6
D: NA
J: TRBJ2-1

DNA: TGTGCCAGCAGCCTAAGATCGCTGCCTAATTCACCCCTCCACTTT
CDR3: CASSLRSLPNSPLHF
size: few
V: TRBV9
D: NA
J: TRBJ1-6

DNA: TGTGCCAGCAGCTTCTCCCGAGTGGTACAAGAGACCCAGTACTTC
CDR3: CASSFSRVVQETQYF
size: NA
V: TRBV2
D: NA
J: TRBJ2-5

DNA: TGTGCCAGCAGTGAAGCCGGGGAGACCCAGTACTTC
CDR3: CASSEAGETQYF
size: few
V: TRBV2
D: NA
J: TRBJ2-5

DNA: TGTGCCACCAGCAGGTTTACAGGGGGCAGCGCAGATACGCAGTATTTT
CDR3: CATSRFTGGSADTQYF
size: NA
V: TRBV15
D: TRBD1
J: TRBJ2-3

DNA: TGTGCCAGCAGCTTAAGGGGGACTAGCGGGCAAGAGACCCAGTACTTC
CDR3: CASSLRGTSGQETQYF
size: NA
V: TRBV9
D: TRBD2
J: TRBJ2-5

DNA: TGTGCCTGGATGGGAACACCCCTATGGGGCTACCACTTC
CDR3: CAWMGTPLWGYHF
size: NA
V: TRBV30
D: NA
J: TRBJ1-2

DNA: TGCAGCGTCGAGACAGATAACTATGGCTACACCTTC
CDR3: CSVETDNYGYTF
size: NA
V: TRBV29-1
D: NA
J: TRBJ1-2

DNA: TGTGCCAGCAGTTTTCACCGGGACAATGACTATGGCTACACCTTC
CDR3: CASSFHRDNDYGYTF
size: few
V: TRBV6-5
D: NA
J: TRBJ1-2

DNA: TGTGCCAGCTCACCAACAGGGTGGGAGACCCAGTACTTC
CDR3: CASSPTGWETQYF
size: NA
V: TRBV18
D: NA
J: TRBJ2-5

DNA: TGTGCCAGCAGCTCCCTAGAAACCGTGCGGGAGACCCAGTACTTC
CDR3: CASSSLETVRETQYF
size: NA
V: TRBV5-4
D: NA
J: TRBJ2-5

DNA: TGCGCCAGCAGCTTGGAAGCGAACACTGAAGCTTTCTTT
CDR3: CASSLEANTEAFF
size: NA
V: TRBV5-1
D: NA
J: TRBJ1-1

DNA: TGTGCCAGCCATATTGCGGGGCCTCAAGAGACCCAGTACTTC
CDR3: CASHIAGPQETQYF
size: NA
V: TRBV5-6
D: NA
J: TRBJ2-5

DNA: TGTGCCAGTAGCGAGGGACAGCTTAGCAATCAGCCCCAGCATTTT
CDR3: CASSEGQLSNQPQHF
size: NA
V: TRBV19
D: TRBD1
J: TRBJ1-5

DNA: TGTGCCAGCAGCTCTTTTAAGCACAATGAGCAGTTCTTC
CDR3: CASSSFKHNEQFF
size: NA
V: TRBV7-3
D: NA
J: TRBJ2-1

DNA: TGTGCCAGCACCCGGGACAGGGCTTATGGCAATCAGCCCCAGCATTTT
CDR3: CASTRDRAYGNQPQHF
size: NA
V: TRBV28
D: TRBD1
J: TRBJ1-5

DNA: TGTGCCATCAGTTTCCGGGACAATCAAGGGTCACCCCTCCACTTT
CDR3: CAISFRDNQGSPLHF
size: few
V: TRBV10-3
D: NA
J: TRBJ1-6

DNA: TGCGCCAGCAGCCGAAGGGTGGCAGCGGGAGGATTTGATAGGGGAAACATTCAGTACTTC
CDR3: CASSRRVAAGGFDRGNIQYF
size: few
V: TRBV5-1
D: TRBD2
J: TRBJ2-4

DNA: TGTGCCAGCAGTTTGATTTCGGACAGGGAGGATGGCTACACCTTC
CDR3: CASSLISDREDGYTF
size: NA
V: TRBV28
D: TRBD1
J: TRBJ1-2

DNA: TGTGCCTGGAGTGTAACCTTCGCCGGCTCCTACGAGCAGTACTTC
CDR3: CAWSVTFAGSYEQYF
size: few
V: TRBV30
D: NA
J: TRBJ2-7

DNA: TGTGCCAGCAGATCACAAGGGAGGGCAGAACTGTTTTTT
CDR3: CASRSQGRAELFF
size: few
V: TRBV28
D: NA
J: TRBJ1-4

DNA: TGCGCCAGCTTCAGCGGGGGCCGAGGCACCGGGGAGCTGTTTTTT
CDR3: CASFSGGRGTGELFF
size: NA
V: TRBV10-2
D: TRBD2
J: TRBJ2-2

DNA: TGTGCCAGCAGCTTAACGATCCTGGGCTATCAGCCCCAGCATTTT
CDR3: CASSLTILGYQPQHF
size: few
V: TRBV11-2
D: NA
J: TRBJ1-5

DNA: TGTGCCACCAGAGGGGGAGGGAGTGCACCCCTCCACTTT
CDR3: CATRGGGSAPLHF
size: NA
V: TRBV28
D: NA
J: TRBJ1-6

DNA: TGTGCCAGCAGTTCCTCGACTAGGGAGCTACATGAGCAGTTCTTC
CDR3: CASSSSTRELHEQFF
size: few
V: TRBV6-6
D: NA
J: TRBJ2-1

DNA: TGTGCCAGCACCCGGTGGGGAGCTGGAGATACGCAGTATTTT
CDR3: CASTRWGAGDTQYF
size: few
V: TRBV6-5
D: NA
J: TRBJ2-3

DNA: TGTGCCAGCAGCTTATCGGGACTAGGTAATGAGCAGTTCTTC
CDR3: CASSLSGLGNEQFF
size: NA
V: TRBV7-3
D: TRBD2
J: TRBJ2-1

DNA: TGCAGCGTCGGGACAGCCGCAGGGGTTGAGCAGTTCTTC
CDR3: CSVGTAAGVEQFF
size: NA
V: TRBV29-1
D: TRBD1
J: TRBJ2-1

DNA: TGTGCCAGCAGCTTACAGGGCCACTATGGCTACCCCTTC
CDR3: CASSLQGHYGYPF
size: few
V: TRBV7-8
D: NA
J: TRBJ1-2

DNA: TGTGCCAGCAGTTCTACAGGGCAGCAGGCTGGCTACACCTTC
CDR3: CASSSTGQQAGYTF
size: few
V: TRBV28
D: NA
J: TRBJ1-2

DNA: TGTGCCAGCAGCTTACTAGCGGGGGTAAAAGAGACCCAGTACTTC
CDR3: CASSLLAGVKETQYF
size: NA
V: TRBV7-9
D: TRBD2
J: TRBJ2-5

DNA: TGCGCCAGCAGCTTATCCGGGGAAGAAAAACTGTTTTTT
CDR3: CASSLSGEEKLFF
size: NA
V: TRBV5-1
D: NA
J: TRBJ1-4

DNA: TGTGCCAGTAGTATAGAGAGGCGAAGCTCTGGAAACACCATATATTTT
CDR3: CASSIERRSSGNTIYF
size: few
V: TRBV19
D: NA
J: TRBJ1-3

DNA: TGTGCCAGCAGCCCCCTTTCTAGGGAGACCCAGTACTTC
CDR3: CASSPLSRETQYF
size: NA
V: TRBV7-6
D: NA
J: TRBJ2-5

DNA: TGTGCCATCAGTGGGACAGGGGCTGGAACTGAAGCTTTCTTT
CDR3: CAISGTGAGTEAFF
size: few
V: TRBV10-3
D: TRBD1
J: TRBJ1-1

DNA: TGTGCCAGTAGTATTGAGGGTTTTGGGCATCAGCCCCAGCATTTT
CDR3: CASSIEGFGHQPQHF
size: NA
V: TRBV19
D: NA
J: TRBJ1-5

DNA: TGTGCCAGCTCACCCGCGGGACTAGCGGGGGGTGGCTACAATGAGCAGTTCTTC
CDR3: CASSPAGLAGGGYNEQFF
size: NA
V: TRBV18
D: TRBD2
J: TRBJ2-1

DNA: TGCGCCAGCAGCCAGTCGGGGGGGGCGATGACTAATGAAAAACTGTTTTTT
CDR3: CASSQSGGAMTNEKLFF
size: NA
V: TRBV4-1
D: NA
J: TRBJ1-4

DNA: TGTGCCAGCAGCCCCGTCGGGCGGGAGAGTGTTTACGAGCAGTACTTC
CDR3: CASSPVGRESVYEQYF
size: few
V: TRBV11-2
D: TRBD2
J: TRBJ2-7

DNA: TGTGCCACTTCGACAGGGGCCGGGGATACGCAGTATTTT
CDR3: CATSTGAGDTQYF
size: NA
V: TRBV2
D: TRBD1
J: TRBJ2-3

DNA: TGTGCCAGCAGTTACTCGGGCCCAAGAACGACAGATACGCAGTATTTT
CDR3: CASSYSGPRTTDTQYF
size: NA
V: TRBV6-6
D: NA
J: TRBJ2-3

DNA: TGTGCCAGCAGCTTGGGACTACAAAACAATGAGCAGTTCTTC
CDR3: CASSLGLQNNEQFF
size: few
V: TRBV11-2
D: TRBD2
J: TRBJ2-1